This T cell receptor beta chain was profiled in a study of metastatic and nonmetastatic thyroid tumors. Study-level information: From malignant and benign thyroid patients, repertoires in blood and in tumor or nodule tissue were compared.

This CDR3 has 14 amino acids. The junction had 2 bases not matched to a gene; V was cut back by 4 bases and J by 6 bases. The germline V gene has CDR1 LGHDT and CDR2 YNNKEL (reference sequence). Whole-study findings and limits: Benign nodules were reported to have significantly lower TCR beta diversity than malignant thyroid tumors, in blood and tumor.

Every patient underwent thyroid surgery untreated. This clone has a count of ten or more. Its cognate antigen is unknown. In the original processing: Building a distant-metastasis classifier for papillary thyroid cancer drew on CDR3 differences across clinicopathological groups. TCRdb re-clonotyped the PCR reads through MiXCR. The V and J calls shown here were made by TCRdb, not taken from the authors' results. The sample yields some 33,000 clones, 15% to 20% seen once. Sequencing used blood. This chain joins TRBV3-1 and TRBJ1-6, with 8 nucleotides matching TRBD1. The TCR originated in a female donor with papillary thyroid cancer or a benign thyroid nodule (not recorded which). Some clones in this sample may be carry-over from other donors' samples. Written as DNA, the CDR3 is TGTGCCAGCAGCCCGACAGGGGCTAATTCACCCCTCCACTTT. This encodes CASSPTGANSPLHF.